The TCR beta chain described here comes from a study of CD8 T cells in Susac syndrome. With random hexamers, reverse transcription was performed on 0.5 to 1 ug of RNA. TCR beta CDR3 was amplified by immunoSEQ multiplex PCR. This amplification extended across 54 Vbeta and 13 Jbeta segments. Each CDR3 protein is one row after TCRdb ran MiXCR on the immunoSEQ multiplex PCR reads. The data hold roughly 120,000 distinct CDR3 sequences, with approximately 96% observed a single time. Peripheral blood CD8+ and CD4+ T cells were profiled by TCR beta sequencing. TEMRA cells were FACS-enriched, with CD8+ and CD4+ T cells isolated negatively. The sequence came from a human donor in good health. The sample consisted of CD4+ T cells from PBMCs.

CDR3: CASSQESRYNEKLFF. CDR3 in DNA: TGCGCCAGCAGCCAAGAGTCACGGTATAATGAAAAACTGTTTTTT. The gene calls are TRBV4-1 and TRBJ1-4; no firm D call. The CDR3 totals 15 residues. V was shortened by 0 bases and J by 4 bases, with 9 bases between the two germline ends. Germline CDR1 MGHRA, CDR2 YSYEKL.